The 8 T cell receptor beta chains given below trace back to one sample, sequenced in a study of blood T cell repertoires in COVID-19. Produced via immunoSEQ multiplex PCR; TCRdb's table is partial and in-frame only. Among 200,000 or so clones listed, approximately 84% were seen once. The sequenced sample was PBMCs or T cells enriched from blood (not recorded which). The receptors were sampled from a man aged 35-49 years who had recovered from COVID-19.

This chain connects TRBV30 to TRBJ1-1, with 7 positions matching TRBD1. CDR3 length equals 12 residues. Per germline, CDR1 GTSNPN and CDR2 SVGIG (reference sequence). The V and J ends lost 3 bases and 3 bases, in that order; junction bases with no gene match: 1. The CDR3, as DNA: TGTGCCTGGAGGACAGGGCACACTGAAGCTTTCTTT. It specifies CAWRTGHTEAFF.

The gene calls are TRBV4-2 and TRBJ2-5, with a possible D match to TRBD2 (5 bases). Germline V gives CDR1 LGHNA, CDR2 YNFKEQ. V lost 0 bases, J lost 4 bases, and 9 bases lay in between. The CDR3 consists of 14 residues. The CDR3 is CASSQDLRGETQYF. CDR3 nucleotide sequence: TGTGCCAGCAGCCAAGACCTCCGGGGAGAGACCCAGTACTTC.

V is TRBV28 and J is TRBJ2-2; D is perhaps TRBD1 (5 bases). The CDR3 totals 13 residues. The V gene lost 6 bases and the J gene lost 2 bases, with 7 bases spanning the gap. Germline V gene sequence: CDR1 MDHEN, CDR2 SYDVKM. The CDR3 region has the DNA TGTGCCAGCAGGGGGCGAAACACCGGGGAGCTGTTTTTT. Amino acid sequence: CASRGRNTGELFF.

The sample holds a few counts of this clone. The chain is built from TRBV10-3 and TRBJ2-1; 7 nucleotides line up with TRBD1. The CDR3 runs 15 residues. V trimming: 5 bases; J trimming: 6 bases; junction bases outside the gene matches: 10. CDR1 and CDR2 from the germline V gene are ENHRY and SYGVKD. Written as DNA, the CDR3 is TGTGCCATCAGTTCACAGGGGATAGGGGCCAATGAGCAGTTCTTC. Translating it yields CAISSQGIGANEQFF.

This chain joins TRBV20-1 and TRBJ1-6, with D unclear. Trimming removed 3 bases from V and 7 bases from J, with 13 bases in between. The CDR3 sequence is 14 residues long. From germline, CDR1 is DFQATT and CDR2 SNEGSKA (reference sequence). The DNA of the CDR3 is TGCAGTGCTAGTGGTGGGCTGCAGAATTCACCCCTCCACTTT. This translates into CSASGGLQNSPLHF.

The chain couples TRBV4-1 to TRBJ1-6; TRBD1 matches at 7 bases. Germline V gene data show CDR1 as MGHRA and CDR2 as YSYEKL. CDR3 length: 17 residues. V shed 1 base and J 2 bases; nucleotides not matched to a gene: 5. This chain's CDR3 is CASSQVGRGTYNSPLHF. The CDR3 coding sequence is TGCGCCAGCAGCCAAGTTGGCAGGGGGACCTATAATTCACCCCTCCACTTT.

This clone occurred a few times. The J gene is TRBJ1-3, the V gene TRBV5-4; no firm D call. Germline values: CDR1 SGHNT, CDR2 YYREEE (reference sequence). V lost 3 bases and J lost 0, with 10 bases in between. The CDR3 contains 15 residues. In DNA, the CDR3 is TGTGCCAGCAGCTCTAATACCGGCTCTGGAAACACCATATATTTT. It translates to CASSSNTGSGNTIYF.

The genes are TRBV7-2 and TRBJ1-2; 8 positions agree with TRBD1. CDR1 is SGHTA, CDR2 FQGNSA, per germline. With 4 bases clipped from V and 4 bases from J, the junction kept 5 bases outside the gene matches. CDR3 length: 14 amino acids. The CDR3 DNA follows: TGTGCCAGCAGCTCAAGAGGACAGGGCTATGGCTACACCTTC. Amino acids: CASSSRGQGYGYTF.